This T cell receptor beta chain was obtained from a study of T-cell reconstitution after alpha-beta-depleted transplantation in children. This clonotype has a count of ten or more. Germline-derived CDR1 and CDR2 are DFQATT and SNEGSKA (reference sequence). V was pared by 6 bases and J by 1 base, with 11 bases between. The CDR3 is made up of 13 amino acids. Unique molecular identifiers were incorporated during preparation of the TCRbeta library. TCRdb reprocessed the PCR reads via MiXCR and lists one record per CDR3 protein. The table includes over 550,000 distinct CDR3 sequences, roughly a tenth detected once.

The sequence came from a human donor who donated a stem cell graft to a child with acute myeloid leukemia. Here the sequenced sample was PBMCs from the stem cell graft donor, taken from the stem cell graft. This chain joins TRBV20-1 and TRBJ2-3; D tentatively fits TRBD1 or TRBD2 (5 bases each). In DNA, the CDR3 is TGCAGTGCGCTGGGGGTGGGCACAGATACGCAGTATTTT. Amino acids: CSALGVGTDTQYF.